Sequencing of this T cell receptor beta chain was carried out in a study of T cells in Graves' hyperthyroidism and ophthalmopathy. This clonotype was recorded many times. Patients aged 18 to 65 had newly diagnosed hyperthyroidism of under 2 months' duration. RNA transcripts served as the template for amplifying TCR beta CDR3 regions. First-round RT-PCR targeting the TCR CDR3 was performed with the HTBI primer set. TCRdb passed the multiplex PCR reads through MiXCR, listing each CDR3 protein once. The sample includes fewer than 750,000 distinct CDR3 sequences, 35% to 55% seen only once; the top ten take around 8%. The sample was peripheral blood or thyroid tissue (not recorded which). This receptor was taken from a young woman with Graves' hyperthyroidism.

This CDR3 reads CASSRGTASTYEQYF. The CDR3, as DNA: TGCGCCAGCAGCCGAGGCACGGCTAGCACCTACGAGCAGTACTTC. The rearrangement links TRBV4-3 to TRBJ2-7; D might be TRBD2 (5 bases). V dropped 4 bases and J dropped 2 bases, with 15 bases sitting between them. The CDR3 has 15 residues. The germline V gene has CDR1 LGHNA and CDR2 YSLEER.